The 9 T cell receptor beta chains listed next were all sequenced from one sample in a study of shared clonotypes between healthy human individuals. Data came from immunoSEQ multiplex PCR; TCRdb stores just in-frame clones and leaves some out. The sample yields just over 2,000,000 clones, over 85% seen once. The specimen sequenced was naive CD4+ T cells sorted from blood. Noted subset: CD45RA+ positively selected. Receptors were obtained from a man aged 18 to 30 in good health.

This sequence joins TRBV11-2 and TRBJ2-5; 10 bases align to TRBD1. V gave up 1 base and J gave up 5 bases; unmatched junction bases: 4. CDR1 is SGHAT and CDR2 is FQNNGV in the germline V gene. The CDR3 runs 15 residues. The CDR3 sequence: CASSLGDRGLETQYF. The CDR3, as DNA: TGTGCCAGCAGCTTAGGGGACAGGGGTCTGGAGACCCAGTACTTC.

Details on this clone: Other DNA sequences in this specimen translate into the identical CDR3. This chain joins TRBV10-3 and TRBJ1-2; no reliable D call. Per the germline V gene, CDR1 is ENHRY and CDR2 is SYGVKD. CDR3 length: 14 amino acids. The V gene lost 0 bases and the J gene lost 1 base, with 6 bases spanning the gap. The CDR3 sequence is CAISESGFNYGYTF. The CDR3 nucleotides are TGTGCCATCAGTGAGTCCGGCTTTAACTATGGCTACACCTTC.

The chain recombines TRBV7-2 with TRBJ2-1, with D unclear. The length of the CDR3 is 12 residues. Germline V gives CDR1 SGHTA, CDR2 FQGNSA. V gave up 3 bases and J gave up 10 bases, with 10 bases separating them. The CDR3 region has the DNA TGTGCCAGCAGCTTCTTAGTAGGGGAGCAGTTCTTC. Translated: CASSFLVGEQFF.

The chain joins TRBV19 to TRBJ2-1; TRBD2 agrees at 10 bases. The germline V gene has CDR1 LNHDA and CDR2 SQIVND (reference sequence). CDR3 length equals 14 residues. The CDR3 nucleotides are TGTGGTCTTTCGGGACTAGCGAATCATGATGAGCAGTTCTTC. It specifies CGLSGLANHDEQFF.

This clone was seen a single time. J is TRBJ1-2 and V is TRBV28; no clear D. Trimming took 10 bases from V and 1 from J, leaving 10 bases between them. The CDR3 spans 12 residues. Germline V lookup: CDR1 MDHEN, CDR2 SYDVKM. CDR3 protein: CATLGVNYGYTF. The CDR3, as DNA: TGTGCCACCTTGGGTGTTAACTATGGCTACACCTTC.

The chain uses TRBV5-4 and TRBJ1-6; D is perhaps TRBD1 (6 bases). V dropped 4 bases and J dropped 4 bases, with 12 bases sitting between them. Germline V gene data show CDR1 as SGHNT and CDR2 as YYREEE (reference sequence). The CDR3 sequence is 15 residues long. The CDR3 DNA is TGTGCCAGCAGCAACCGGGACACTTATAATTCACCCCTCCACTTT. Its protein is CASSNRDTYNSPLHF.

Remarks on this clone: This sample also contains other DNA sequences that code for the same CDR3. The chain joins TRBV7-9 to TRBJ2-2, with unresolved D. CDR3 length: 14 residues. V shed 0 bases and J shed 7 bases, with 9 bases lying between them. CDR1 and CDR2 from the germline V gene are SEHNR and FQNEAQ (reference sequence). The CDR3 DNA sequence: TGTGCCAGCAGCTTAGCGGCGTCAATCGGGGAGCTGTTTTTT. Encoded protein: CASSLAASIGELFF. The variable domain in full, with the rest retrieved from reference TRBV7-9 and TRBJ2-2, is DTGVSQNPRHKITKRGQNVTFRCDPISEHNRLYWYRQTLGQGPEFLTYFQNEAQLEKSRLLSDRFSAERPKGSFSTLEIQRTEQGDSAMYLCASSLAASIGELFFGEGSRLTVL.

The J gene is TRBJ2-1, the V gene TRBV10-3; TRBD1 or TRBD2 may be the D gene (6 bases each). There are 14 residues in the CDR3. The germline V gene has CDR1 ENHRY and CDR2 SYGVKD. Deletions cut 6 bases from V and 2 bases from J, with 11 bases between. The CDR3 DNA follows: TGTGCCATCAGCGGGGGCCCCCCCTACAATGAGCAGTTCTTC. Translated: CAISGGPPYNEQFF.

This sequence joins TRBV7-9 and TRBJ2-1, with TRBD2 matching 11 bases. The CDR3 runs to 14 residues. Germline CDR1 reads SEHNR; CDR2 reads FQNEAQ (reference sequence). J lost 7 bases, V lost 8 bases, and 7 bases had no gene match. DNA for the CDR3: TGTGCCAGCTGGTTACTAGCGGGGGTAAATGAGCAGTTCTTC. Translating gives CASWLLAGVNEQFF.